This T cell receptor (beta chain) was profiled in a study of T cells after yellow fever vaccination. TCRdb re-analysed the 5' RACE reads in MiXCR, keeping a single row per CDR3 protein. The sample carries 300,000 to 400,000 distinct CDR3 sequences, roughly an eighth recorded once. This CDR3 has 15 residues. Germline V lookup: CDR1 MDHEN, CDR2 SYDVKM. V dropped 7 bases and J dropped 5; count of bases not matched to a gene: 8. The sequences come from CD4+ T cells sorted from PBMCs, collected 15 days after the yellow fever booster vaccination. The sequence was obtained from a young man who received the YFV17D yellow fever vaccine. V gene TRBV28 combines with J gene TRBJ2-2, with TRBD1 matching over 9 bases. Written as DNA, the CDR3 is TGTGCCAGCACAACAGGGGGCGCCGGAACCGGGGAGCTGTTTTTT. Protein sequence: CASTTGGAGTGELFF.